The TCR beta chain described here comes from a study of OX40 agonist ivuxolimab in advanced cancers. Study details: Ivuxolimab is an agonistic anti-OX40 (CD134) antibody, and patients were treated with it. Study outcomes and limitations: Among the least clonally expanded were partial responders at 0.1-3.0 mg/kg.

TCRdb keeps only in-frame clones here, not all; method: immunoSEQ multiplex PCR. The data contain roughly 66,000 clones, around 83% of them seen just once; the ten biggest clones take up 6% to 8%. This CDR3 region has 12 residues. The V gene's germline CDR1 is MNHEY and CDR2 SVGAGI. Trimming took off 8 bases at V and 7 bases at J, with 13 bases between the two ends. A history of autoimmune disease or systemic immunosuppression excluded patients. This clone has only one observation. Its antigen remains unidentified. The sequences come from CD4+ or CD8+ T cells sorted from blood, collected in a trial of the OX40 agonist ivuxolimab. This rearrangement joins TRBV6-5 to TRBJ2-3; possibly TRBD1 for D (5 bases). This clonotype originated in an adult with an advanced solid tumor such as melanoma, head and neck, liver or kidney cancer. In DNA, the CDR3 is TGTGCCAGCGGCCGACAGACCAATACGCAGTATTTT. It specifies CASGRQTNTQYF.